This T cell receptor beta chain was profiled in a study of cytomegalovirus exposure and HLA in healthy donors. Study conclusions and caveats: Further analysis, carried out later, found HLA-associated TCR beta chains more clonally expanded than equally common other chains. An analysis that was carried out later associated 15,000 to 20,000 TCR beta sequences with HLA alleles at 0.05 false discovery rate. Listed as cytomegalovirus-associated were roughly 180 TCR beta chains.

The J segment lost 6 bases and the V segment lost 0 bases, leaving 11 bases of the junction unmatched. CDR3 length: 16 residues. 13 Jbeta primers and 60 Vbeta primers were used for the PCR. This table comes from immunoSEQ multiplex PCR, and its TCRdb copy is limited to in-frame clones, with some not included. The sample gives approximately 140,000 clones, 60% to 80% of which show up once; 2.5% to 4% is in the top ten. Remarks on this clone: The antigen is not known.

This chain uses TRBV5-3 with TRBJ2-7; 8 bases are shared with TRBD2. TRBV5-3 is an ORF, with its function uncertain. This receptor was obtained from a man aged 35-49 years in good health and CMV-seronegative. The sample consisted of PBMCs. The CDR3 DNA follows: TGTGCCAGAAGCTTGGGACCGGGACTAGGAGGTGTCGAGCAGTACTTC. Encoded protein: CARSLGPGLGGVEQYF.